Listed below are T cell receptor beta chains from one sample, sequenced in a study of glioma-infiltrating T cells. TCRdb processed the multiplex PCR reads anew with MiXCR; each CDR3 protein has one entry. This table has 100,000 to 150,000 distinct CDR3 sequences, about 23% appearing once. Sequencing was performed on glioma tissue, nonneoplastic brain tissue, or PBMCs (not recorded which). All receptors derive from a human donor with low-grade glioma or glioblastoma, undergoing nonglioma brain surgery, or in good health (not recorded which). Each CDR3 is given with its conserved first and last residue. Each record gives: D gene, clone size, V gene, J gene, CDR3 protein, CDR3 DNA. The D gene is left open where the match is weak. Only some rows state a clone size, as once, few, many or a class for expanded clones.

d_call: NA; clone_size: NA; v_call: TRBV28; j_call: TRBJ1-4; cdr3_aa: CARRLPGAAAPLFF; cdr3_nt: TGTGCCCGCCGTCTCCCGGGGGCGGCTGCCCCCCTGTTTTTT
d_call: NA; clone_size: few; v_call: TRBV12-3/TRBV12-4; j_call: TRBJ1-5; cdr3_aa: CASSLDRYQPQHF; cdr3_nt: TGTGCCAGCAGCCTAGACAGGTATCAGCCCCAGCATTTT
d_call: NA; clone_size: many; v_call: TRBV7-2; j_call: TRBJ2-3; cdr3_aa: CASSLVPRTGTDTQYF; cdr3_nt: TGTGCCAGCAGCTTAGTCCCCCGGACAGGCACAGATACGCAGTATTTT
d_call: NA; clone_size: many; v_call: TRBV27; j_call: TRBJ1-1; cdr3_aa: CASSLAGQLNTEAFF; cdr3_nt: TGTGCCAGCAGTTTAGCAGGACAGTTGAACACTGAAGCTTTCTTT
d_call: NA; clone_size: many; v_call: TRBV11-2; j_call: TRBJ1-1; cdr3_aa: CASSLDRQNTEAFF; cdr3_nt: TGTGCCAGCAGCTTAGATCGACAGAACACTGAAGCTTTCTTT
d_call: NA; clone_size: NA; v_call: TRBV2; j_call: TRBJ2-5; cdr3_aa: CASSFQETKYF; cdr3_nt: TGTGCCAGCAGCTTTCAAGAGACCAAGTACTTC
d_call: TRBD2; clone_size: many; v_call: TRBV24-1; j_call: TRBJ2-7; cdr3_aa: CATSDRVGLAGREQYF; cdr3_nt: TGTGCCACCAGTGACCGCGTGGGACTAGCCGGGCGCGAGCAGTACTTC
d_call: NA; clone_size: many; v_call: TRBV19; j_call: TRBJ2-1; cdr3_aa: CASSTPFTESYNEQFF; cdr3_nt: TGTGCCAGTAGTACCCCCTTCACAGAGTCCTACAATGAGCAGTTCTTC
d_call: NA; clone_size: many; v_call: TRBV10-3; j_call: TRBJ1-1; cdr3_aa: CATNDRGATEAFF; cdr3_nt: TGTGCCACCAACGACAGAGGGGCCACTGAAGCTTTCTTT
d_call: NA; clone_size: NA; v_call: TRBV6-2/TRBV6-3; j_call: TRBJ2-1; cdr3_aa: CASGYLAVVKYNEQLF; cdr3_nt: TGTGCCAGCGGTTATCTGGCGGTAGTGAAATACAATGAGCAGCTCTTC
d_call: NA; clone_size: NA; v_call: TRBV2; j_call: TRBJ1-6; cdr3_aa: CASTPGTSNSPLHF; cdr3_nt: TGTGCCAGCACCCCCGGGACAAGCAATTCACCCCTCCACTTT
d_call: NA; clone_size: many; v_call: TRBV29-1; j_call: TRBJ2-5; cdr3_aa: CSVRGYQETQYF; cdr3_nt: TGCAGCGTTAGGGGCTACCAAGAGACCCAGTACTTC
d_call: NA; clone_size: NA; v_call: TRBV25-1; j_call: TRBJ2-7; cdr3_aa: CASRDVLVGGRVHEQYF; cdr3_nt: TGTGCCAGCAGGGATGTGCTTGTCGGGGGAAGGGTACACGAGCAGTACTTC
d_call: NA; clone_size: NA; v_call: TRBV20-1; j_call: TRBJ2-1; cdr3_aa: CSASGASQGEGYEQFF; cdr3_nt: TGCAGTGCTAGCGGGGCTAGCCAGGGGGAGGGCTATGAGCAGTTCTTC
d_call: NA; clone_size: many; v_call: TRBV20-1; j_call: TRBJ2-1; cdr3_aa: CSARDPGAASYNEQFF; cdr3_nt: TGCAGTGCTAGAGATCCCGGAGCGGCATCCTACAATGAGCAGTTCTTC
d_call: NA; clone_size: NA; v_call: TRBV9; j_call: TRBJ2-7; cdr3_aa: CASSPGNSYEQYF; cdr3_nt: TGTGCCAGCAGCCCTGGTAACTCCTACGAGCAGTACTTC
d_call: TRBD2; clone_size: NA; v_call: TRBV3-1; j_call: TRBJ2-7; cdr3_aa: CASSLTSLGTREQYF; cdr3_nt: TGTGCCAGCAGCCTGACTAGCTTAGGGACGAGAGAGCAGTACTTC
d_call: TRBD2; clone_size: many; v_call: TRBV6-1; j_call: TRBJ2-1; cdr3_aa: CASCRARLAGKSSYNEQFF; cdr3_nt: TGTGCCAGCTGCCGAGCGAGACTAGCGGGGAAAAGCTCCTACAATGAGCAGTTCTTC
d_call: NA; clone_size: many; v_call: TRBV19; j_call: TRBJ1-1; cdr3_aa: CASSTPHTGQNTEAFF; cdr3_nt: TGTGCCAGTAGTACCCCCCACACTGGACAGAACACTGAAGCTTTCTTT
d_call: NA; clone_size: many; v_call: TRBV4-2; j_call: TRBJ1-5; cdr3_aa: CASSQGGSNQPQHF; cdr3_nt: TGTGCCAGCAGCCAAGGAGGAAGCAATCAGCCCCAGCATTTT
d_call: TRBD1; clone_size: many; v_call: TRBV4-2; j_call: TRBJ1-2; cdr3_aa: CASSQGGTGGNYGYTF; cdr3_nt: TGTGCCAGCAGCCAAGGTGGGACAGGGGGTAACTATGGCTACACCTTC
d_call: TRBD2; clone_size: many; v_call: TRBV10-2; j_call: TRBJ2-1; cdr3_aa: CASSESGYIGRDNEQFF; cdr3_nt: TGCGCCAGCAGTGAGTCGGGGTATATCGGGAGGGACAATGAGCAGTTCTTC
d_call: NA; clone_size: many; v_call: TRBV20-1; j_call: TRBJ2-1; cdr3_aa: CSARSRGGGYNEQFF; cdr3_nt: TGCAGTGCTAGATCGCGGGGTGGCGGCTACAATGAGCAGTTCTTC
d_call: TRBD2; clone_size: NA; v_call: TRBV6-5; j_call: TRBJ2-7; cdr3_aa: CSSSSGRRSYEQYF; cdr3_nt: TGTTCCAGCAGCAGCGGGAGACGGTCCTACGAGCAGTACTTC
d_call: TRBD2; clone_size: NA; v_call: TRBV3-1; j_call: TRBJ2-7; cdr3_aa: CASSQDMASGTYEQYF; cdr3_nt: TGTGCCAGCAGCCAAGATATGGCTAGCGGGACCTACGAGCAGTACTTC
d_call: NA; clone_size: NA; v_call: TRBV6-1; j_call: TRBJ1-5; cdr3_aa: CASSPAPPTGRRGEPQHF; cdr3_nt: TGTGCCAGCAGCCCCGCCCCCCCCACAGGGCGTCGGGGTGAGCCCCAGCATTTT
d_call: TRBD2; clone_size: NA; v_call: TRBV7-6; j_call: TRBJ2-2; cdr3_aa: CASSTVTSGQGGELFF; cdr3_nt: TGTGCCAGCAGCACAGTGACTAGCGGACAAGGCGGGGAGCTGTTTTTT
d_call: NA; clone_size: many; v_call: TRBV5-1; j_call: TRBJ2-7; cdr3_aa: CASSPSGTYEQYF; cdr3_nt: TGTGCCAGCAGTCCGTCAGGGACCTACGAGCAGTACTTC